This T cell receptor (beta chain) came from a study of graft-versus-host responses after intestinal transplantation. As for the study in general: Transplantation in recipients was multivisceral, liver-intestinal, or isolated intestinal. Induction using anti-thymocyte globulin, followed by tacrolimus and steroids for roughly 3 years, was given to all recipients. Broader study findings: Declines in HvG clones occurring early post-transplant were associated with peak circulating GvH clone levels.

The CDR3 contains 13 residues. The V gene lost 4 bases and the J gene lost 2 bases, with 10 bases spanning the gap. CDR1 is SGHRS, CDR2 YFSETQ, per germline. Data came from immunoSEQ multiplex PCR; TCRdb stores just in-frame clones and leaves some out. The sample records tens of thousands of clones, around 93% being singletons. Concerning this clone: The antigen remains undetermined.

Sequences were derived from unstimulated CD8+ T cells sorted from spleen or lymph node cells, sampled before intestinal transplant. The sequence came from a human donor who received an intestinal transplant. The chain has TRBV5-1 and TRBJ2-7; D is perhaps TRBD1 (6 bases). CDR3 amino acids: CASSPGTTYEQYF. CDR3 bases: TGCGCCAGCAGCCCGGGGACAACCTACGAGCAGTACTTC.